This TCR beta chain is drawn from a study of blood T cell repertoires in COVID-19. Study-wide context: Spain, Italy and the United States supplied samples that represented acute and convalescent COVID-19. Sources were T cells, B-cell-depleted T cells, or PBMCs; the material itself was cDNA or gDNA.

The V gene lost 1 base and the J gene lost 1 base, with 11 bases spanning the gap. This CDR3 has 15 amino acids. Germline CDR1 is MGHRA and CDR2 is YSYEKL. As originally analysed: Reference gene primer amplification yielded estimated nucleated cell counts. The method was immunoSEQ multiplex PCR; TCRdb's version includes in-frame clones alone and lacks a portion of them. V, J and clone size derive from that table, while D and trimming were established from the DNA sequence. Altogether over 55,000 clones are present, about four fifths being singletons, with the ten largest covering about 13%. Sequenced sample: peripheral blood. This TCR was recovered from a woman of 80 years or more with acute or convalescent COVID-19. The chain couples TRBV4-1 to TRBJ2-7, with D unresolved. For the CDR3, the DNA is TGCGCCAGCAGCCAAGCTAGAACGTCTTCCTACGAGCAGTACTTC. This gives the protein CASSQARTSSYEQYF.